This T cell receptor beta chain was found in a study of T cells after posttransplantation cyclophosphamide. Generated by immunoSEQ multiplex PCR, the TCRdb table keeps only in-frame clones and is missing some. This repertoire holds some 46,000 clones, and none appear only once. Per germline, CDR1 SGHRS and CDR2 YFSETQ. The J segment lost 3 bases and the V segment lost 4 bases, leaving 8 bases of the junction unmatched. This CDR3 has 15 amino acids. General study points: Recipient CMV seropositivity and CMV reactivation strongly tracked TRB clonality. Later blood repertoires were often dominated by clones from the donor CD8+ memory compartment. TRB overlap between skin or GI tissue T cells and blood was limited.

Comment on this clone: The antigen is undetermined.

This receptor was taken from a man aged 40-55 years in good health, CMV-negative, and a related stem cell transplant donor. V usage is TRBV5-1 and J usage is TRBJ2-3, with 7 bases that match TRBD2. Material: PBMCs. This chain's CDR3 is CASSGGGVQTDTQYF. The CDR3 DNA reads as TGCGCCAGCAGCGGGGGAGGGGTTCAGACAGATACGCAGTATTTT.